The 28 T cell receptor beta chains below were found in one sample sequenced in a study of T-cell reconstitution after alpha-beta-depleted transplantation in children. Preparation of the TCRbeta library involved a method that used unique molecular identifiers. Via MiXCR, TCRdb re-called the PCR reads, giving one row per CDR3 protein. The repertoire has 500,000 to 600,000 distinct CDR3 sequences, roughly 30% of them found once; the top ten carry just over 35%. Sequences were derived from PBMCs, sampled before TCRalphabeta/CD19-depleted stem cell transplant. Source of these receptors: a boy in the first two years of life with Wiskott-Aldrich syndrome, due to receive a stem cell transplant.

CDR3 nucleotides: TGTGCCAGCAGCCAAGATAAAGGGGGTAGCGGGAGGGCATCGTTTAGCAATGAGCAGTTCTTC. Protein product: CASSQDKGGSGRASFSNEQFF. The rearrangement joins TRBV4-2 to TRBJ2-1, with TRBD2 identical over 11 bases. Germline V lookup: CDR1 LGHNA, CDR2 YNFKEQ. With 0 bases clipped from V and 6 bases from J, the junction kept 19 bases outside the gene matches. This CDR3 contains 21 residues.

This chain joins TRBV5-1 and TRBJ2-3; TRBD2 matches at 11 bases. The V and J ends lost 1 base and 4 bases, in that order; junction bases with no gene match: 11. This CDR3 region has 18 residues. Per the germline V gene, CDR1 is SGHRS and CDR2 is YFSETQ. CDR3 residues: CASSLYLSTSGTPDTQYF. The CDR3 coding sequence is TGCGCCAGCAGCTTGTATCTCTCGACTAGCGGGACCCCAGATACGCAGTATTTT.

This chain uses TRBV2 with TRBJ2-3; D may be TRBD2 (6 bases). Germline V gene lookup returns CDR1 SNHLY and CDR2 FYNNEI. This CDR3 comprises 15 residues. V was pared by 4 bases and J by 3 bases, with 14 bases between. CDR3 sequence: CASSGPGGGTDTQYF. The CDR3 DNA follows: TGTGCCAGCAGTGGACCTGGGGGAGGTACAGATACGCAGTATTTT.

The sample holds a few counts of this clonotype. The chain joins TRBV5-1 to TRBJ2-7, with D perhaps TRBD1 (7 bases). The length of the CDR3 is 15 residues. CDR1 and CDR2 from the germline V gene are SGHRS and YFSETQ. Trimming cost V 4 bases and J 0 bases, with 14 bases left between them. CDR3 protein: CASSVSGGSSYEQYF. For the CDR3, the DNA is TGCGCCAGCAGCGTGTCAGGGGGGAGCTCCTACGAGCAGTACTTC.

A remark on this clonotype: This may be a read error, as it is one base from a much larger clone. This chain uses TRBV5-1 with TRBJ2-1, with a possible D match to TRBD2 (5 bases). Germline assignment: CDR1 SGHRS and CDR2 YFSETQ. The V end lost 0 bases, the J end lost 3 bases, and 10 bases lay between the germline ends. This CDR3 region has 15 residues. This CDR3 is CASSLVSASYNEQFF. Here the CDR3 DNA reads TGCGCCAGCAGCTTGGTTAGCGCGAGCTACAATGAGCAGTTCTTC.

Here the CDR3 DNA reads TGCGCCAGCAGCTCCGTCAGTCTGTTAGTCGGCACAGATACGCAGTATTTT. This codes for CASSSVSLLVGTDTQYF. The rearrangement uses TRBV5-1 and TRBJ2-3; D is ambiguous. The CDR3 runs to 17 residues. Germline V lookup: CDR1 SGHRS, CDR2 YFSETQ. The ends were cut back, 3 bases at V and 1 base at J, with 18 bases in the middle.

In regard to this clonotype: One end of the junction does not line up with germline, which may come from a read error. CDR3 residues: CAISLAKNIQYF. The CDR3 DNA follows: TGTGCCATCAGTTTAGCCAAAAACATTCAGTACTTC. The chain recombines TRBV12-3 or TRBV12-4 with TRBJ2-4; D call uncertain. The CDR3 length is 12 residues.

This clonotype was counted only a few times. The V gene is TRBV9, the J gene TRBJ2-1, with a tentative D call TRBD2 (5 bases). Per germline, CDR1 SGDLS and CDR2 YYNGEE. V was shortened by 0 bases and J by 7 bases, with 11 bases between the two germline ends. CDR3 size: 14 residues. The CDR3 spells CASSVATTSNEQFF. The CDR3 DNA reads TGTGCCAGCAGCGTAGCTACAACTAGTAATGAGCAGTTCTTC.

The genes are TRBV2 and TRBJ2-3, with 11 nucleotides matching TRBD2. This CDR3 is built from 13 residues. Germline lookup yields CDR1 SNHLY and CDR2 FYNNEI. Here the CDR3 DNA reads TGTGCAACGGGACTAGCGGAGTCAGATACGCAGTATTTT. As protein: CATGLAESDTQYF.

Comments on this clonotype: An end of the junction differs from the germline gene, which may be a read error. The CDR3 nucleotides are TGTGGCAGCACGGACAGGTTCTACAATGAGCAGTTCTTC. Protein product: CGSTDRFYNEQFF. This chain connects TRBV11-2 to TRBJ2-1, with TRBD1 matching 7 bases. Germline values: CDR1 SGHAT, CDR2 FQNNGV. The CDR3 runs 13 residues. The full variable domain, with the rest looked up from reference TRBV11-2 and TRBJ2-1, is EAGVAQSPRYKIIEKRQSVAFWCNPISGHATLYWYQQILGQGPKLLIQFQNNGVVDDSQLPKDRFSAERLKGVDSTLKIQPAKLEDSAVYLCGSTDRFYNEQFFGPGTRLTVL.

This clonotype was seen only a few times. J is TRBJ1-1 and V is TRBV3-1; perhaps TRBD1 as D (5 bases). The CDR3 runs 13 residues. The germline V and J ends were trimmed by 4 bases and 10 bases, with 16 bases remaining between them. Germline V gene data show CDR1 as LGHDT and CDR2 as YNNKEL (reference sequence). The CDR3, as DNA: TGTGCCAGCAGCCCCTGGGGCCCCAATGGAGCTTTCTTT. It codes for CASSPWGPNGAFF.

A few counts support this clonotype. The V call is TRBV12-3 or TRBV12-4, the J call TRBJ1-2; the match to TRBD1 covers 7 bases. The CDR3 contains 15 residues. The junction had 13 bases not matched to a gene; V was cut back by 4 bases and J by 8 bases. The CDR3, as DNA: TGTGCCAGCAGTTATAAGGGGGCCCCGCCAGGAGGCTACACCTTC. Amino acids: CASSYKGAPPGGYTF.

This clonotype came up a few times. CDR3 region: CSARWQTQYF. The CDR3 nucleotides read TGCAGTGCTAGGTGGCAGACGCAGTATTTT. The rearrangement uses TRBV20-1 and TRBJ2-3, with D uncertain. This CDR3 is 10 amino acids long. CDR1 DFQATT and CDR2 SNEGSKA come from the germline V gene (reference sequence). Trimming stripped 3 bases from V and 9 bases from J, with 7 bases between.

The V and J genes are TRBV7-6 and TRBJ2-2; 10 bases fit TRBD1. The trim removed 1 base at V and 4 bases at J, leaving 3 bases unmatched. Germline V gives CDR1 SGHVS, CDR2 FNYEAQ. CDR3 length equals 16 residues. The DNA of the CDR3 is TGTGCCAGCAGCTTAGTTGGGACAGGGGCCACCGGGGAGCTGTTTTTT. The encoded protein is CASSLVGTGATGELFF.

The chain combines TRBV20-1 with TRBJ2-3; TRBD1 is a possible D gene (6 bases). CDR1 is DFQATT, CDR2 SNEGSKA, per germline (reference sequence). The CDR3 spans 13 residues. Deletions cut 8 bases from V and 4 bases from J, with 16 bases between. This CDR3 reads CSSRQVGSDTQYF. CDR3 sequence (DNA): TGCAGTTCCCGACAGGTCGGGTCAGATACGCAGTATTTT.

This sequence joins TRBV19 and TRBJ2-3; 7 bases match TRBD1. Unmatched junction bases numbered 7, after V lost 8 bases and J lost 2 bases. Germline CDR1 is LNHDA and CDR2 is SQIVND (reference sequence). The length of the CDR3 is 14 residues. CDR3 amino acids: CASHRDRNTDTQYF. CDR3 nucleotide sequence: TGTGCCAGTCACCGGGACAGAAACACAGATACGCAGTATTTT.

The table lists this clonotype with a few counts. The chain employs TRBV5-1 and TRBJ1-1; no definite D call. This CDR3 comprises 17 residues. CDR1 is SGHRS and CDR2 is YFSETQ in the germline V gene. V dropped 0 bases and J dropped 1 base, with 16 bases sitting between them. The CDR3 sequence is CASSLAVSRGSNTEAFF. Written as DNA, the CDR3 is TGCGCCAGCAGCTTGGCCGTCAGTCGGGGATCGAACACTGAAGCTTTCTTT.

The V call is TRBV5-1, the J call TRBJ2-5, with TRBD2 identical over 10 bases. Germline CDR1 is SGHRS and CDR2 is YFSETQ. The CDR3 is made up of 18 amino acids. The V gene end was trimmed by 1 base and the J gene end by 3 bases; junction bases not matched to a gene: 12. The CDR3 loop is CASSLLMGPSGSEETQYF. The CDR3 DNA sequence: TGCGCCAGCAGCTTGTTAATGGGGCCTAGCGGGAGCGAAGAGACCCAGTACTTC.

This clonotype has only a few counts. The V and J genes are TRBV5-5 and TRBJ2-5; 8 bases are a match to TRBD2. Germline V gene data show CDR1 as SGHKS and CDR2 as YYEKEE (reference sequence). The ends lost 0 bases at V and 3 bases at J; junction bases unmatched: 7. The CDR3 has 16 amino acids. In DNA, the CDR3 is TGTGCCAGCAGCTTGGCCCCAGCGGGAGCAGAAGAGACCCAGTACTTC. Amino acids: CASSLAPAGAEETQYF.

The chain is built from TRBV5-1 and TRBJ2-2; D may be TRBD1 or TRBD2 (5 bases each). This CDR3 contains 16 residues. CDR1 and CDR2 (germline): SGHRS, YFSETQ. The ends were cut back, 3 bases at V and 4 bases at J, with 16 bases in the middle. The CDR3: CASSSSITRGTGELFF. CDR3 coding DNA: TGCGCCAGCAGCTCTTCAATAACTAGGGGCACCGGGGAGCTGTTTTTT.

This clonotype was detected a few times. The rearrangement joins TRBV12-3 or TRBV12-4 to TRBJ2-3, with D possibly TRBD2 on 7 matching bases. The CDR3 spans 15 residues. With 2 bases removed from V and 4 bases from J, the gap between germline ends came to 13 bases. The CDR3 sequence is CASSLRGAAADTQYF. CDR3 coding DNA: TGTGCCAGCAGTTTACGGGGGGCTGCCGCAGATACGCAGTATTTT.

The chain carries TRBV20-1 and TRBJ1-5; TRBD1 aligns across 9 bases. Germline values: CDR1 DFQATT, CDR2 SNEGSKA (reference sequence). The CDR3 has 16 residues. Unmatched junction bases numbered 14, after V lost 3 bases and J lost 8 bases. In DNA form, the CDR3 reads TGCAGTGCTAGTAGAAGGTTCACAGGGGGCGGAGAGCCCCAGCATTTT. It codes for CSASRRFTGGGEPQHF.

This sequence joins TRBV21-1 and TRBJ2-7. TRBV21-1 is annotated as a pseudogene. The CDR3 has 12 amino acids. The CDR3 sequence is CATHRRAYEQYF. The CDR3 nucleotides read TGTGCCACCCACAGGAGAGCCTACGAGCAGTACTTC.

The chain has TRBV5-1 and TRBJ2-7; 7 positions agree with TRBD1. Germline lookup yields CDR1 SGHRS and CDR2 YFSETQ. This CDR3 spans 14 amino acids. The J segment lost 5 bases and the V segment lost 3 bases, leaving 8 bases of the junction unmatched. The CDR3 reads CASSYGQAIDEQYF. In DNA form, the CDR3 reads TGCGCCAGCAGCTATGGACAGGCAATCGACGAGCAGTACTTC.

The rearrangement uses TRBV18 and TRBJ2-1; TRBD1 aligns across 8 bases. Germline lookup yields CDR1 KGHSH and CDR2 LQKENI. The CDR3 loop spans 15 amino acids. Trimming at V came to 3 bases and at J to 4 bases, leaving 5 bases not matched to a gene. CDR3 loop: CASSPQGAIYNEQFF. The CDR3 DNA follows: TGTGCCAGCTCACCGCAGGGGGCGATTTACAATGAGCAGTTCTTC.

This clonotype was picked up a small number of times. This chain joins TRBV24-1 and TRBJ2-1; D possibly corresponds to TRBD2 (5 bases). The V gene lost 4 bases and the J gene lost 0 bases, with 12 bases spanning the gap. CDR3 length: 16 amino acids. CDR1 is KGHDR and CDR2 is SFDVKD in the germline V gene. DNA of the CDR3: TGTGCCACCAGTGAAGAGCGGTCCAGCTCCTACAATGAGCAGTTCTTC. As protein: CATSEERSSSYNEQFF.

This clonotype was seen more than once but under ten times. J is TRBJ2-1 and V is TRBV10-3; the match to TRBD1 covers 9 bases. J lost 8 bases, V lost 10 bases, and 15 bases had no gene match. This CDR3 has 15 residues. Per germline, CDR1 ENHRY and CDR2 SYGVKD. In DNA, the CDR3 is TGTGCCACGTCAACCGGGACAGGGATCCCTTATGAGCAGTTCTTC. It encodes CATSTGTGIPYEQFF.

The chain is built from TRBV12-3 or TRBV12-4 and TRBJ2-3; 8 bases fit TRBD2. This CDR3 has 15 residues. The ends lost 6 bases at V and 0 bases at J; junction bases unmatched: 5. DNA for the CDR3: TGTGCCAGCAGACTAACTAGCGGCAGCACAGATACGCAGTATTTT. It codes for CASRLTSGSTDTQYF.